This T cell receptor (beta chain) was recorded in a study of shared clonotypes between healthy human individuals. Sequenced by immunoSEQ multiplex PCR; TCRdb stores in-frame clones only, minus some. Seen here are about 580,000 clones, about 98% observed once, and the top ten hold 0.25% to 0.35%. CD45RO-negative, CCR7-selected cells formed the naive CD8 fraction, which excluded terminally differentiated effector memory CD45RA+ cells. Germline V gives CDR1 SGHVS, CDR2 FQNEAQ. The V end lost 0 bases, the J end lost 5 bases, and 5 bases lay between the germline ends. This CDR3 has 13 amino acids. As for this clone: What it recognizes is unknown.

Study results and limitations: Represented diversity (both genetic and exposure-history) was limited by the small number of donors. About 5% of naive CD4 clonotypes were common to a handful of donors.

Material for sequencing was naive CD8+ T cells sorted from blood. The chain combines TRBV7-8 with TRBJ1-5, with D unresolved. The sequence was collected from a man younger than 45 in good health. Written as DNA, the CDR3 is TGTGCCAGCAGCTTAGCAGGTTATCAGCCCCAGCATTTT. Its translation is CASSLAGYQPQHF.